This is a list of T cell receptor beta chains from one sample in a study of siplizumab effects on memory and regulatory T cells. Sequencing used immunoSEQ multiplex PCR; TCRdb keeps in-frame clones, though not all of them. This table holds roughly 62,000 clones, 79% found once. Sequences were obtained from memory CD4+ T cells sorted from blood. The receptors originated from a human donor in good health. The conserved cysteine and the conserved F or W are not part of the CDR3 here. Size is stated for part of the rows, as once, few or many counts, or as a class when the clone is expanded.

V: TRBV5-1; size: -; CDR3: ASSLWGPRDTEAF
V: TRBV28; size: -; CDR3: ASRTQNDNEQF
V: TRBV28; size: -; CDR3: ASSFPTVNTEAF
V: TRBV11-2; size: -; CDR3: ASSLESSQGASYNEQF
V: TRBV18; size: few; CDR3: ASSPGRGAYGYT
V: TRBV7-3; size: -; CDR3: ASSLSPLGGSTDTQY
V: TRBV27; size: few; CDR3: ASRTQGARGYT
V: TRBV6-5; size: -; CDR3: ASRTDANYGYT
V: TRBV2; size: -; CDR3: ASSRILEWSEKLF
V: TRBV14; size: -; CDR3: ASSHNFGGQKSTDTQY
V: TRBV19; size: -; CDR3: ASSIGDQGGRGTQY
V: TRBV5-1; size: medium-sized; CDR3: ASSLTVQGQGANEQY
V: TRBV19; size: -; CDR3: ASTESAHSPLH
V: TRBV29-1; size: -; CDR3: SVKDRIFGQF
V: TRBV2; size: -; CDR3: ASSIGTGGYEQY
V: TRBV7-3; size: -; CDR3: ASSLEQGGYGYT
V: TRBV11-3; size: -; CDR3: ASSDNTNTGELF
V: TRBV5-5; size: once; CDR3: ASSLRGMHRGDEKLF
V: TRBV5-6; size: -; CDR3: ASSRIRDSNEQF
V: TRBV11-1; size: -; CDR3: ASSLGGAETQY
V: TRBV7-6; size: -; CDR3: ASSAYRDRGVNEQF
V: TRBV27; size: -; CDR3: ASMELNRATGNTIY
V: TRBV7-3; size: once; CDR3: ASSLTWASGGGDTQY
V: TRBV10-1; size: -; CDR3: ASAAGSGGFEQY
V: TRBV15; size: few; CDR3: ATRSGVSIGELF
V: TRBV19; size: -; CDR3: ASSVWTGNNSPLH
V: TRBV5-1; size: once; CDR3: ASSLMRGPYEQY
V: TRBV2; size: -; CDR3: ASSENRVVSGANVLT
V: TRBV18; size: once; CDR3: ASSPPSGWHEQF
V: TRBV14; size: few; CDR3: ASSGRFGQGNSGYT
V: TRBV28; size: -; CDR3: ASAGQAGEKLF
V: TRBV13; size: -; CDR3: ATRGAGNTIY
V: TRBV6-5; size: few; CDR3: ASSAQEGYGYT
V: TRBV7-9; size: -; CDR3: ASTPGRGVEAF
V: TRBV30; size: -; CDR3: AWADGVNEKLF
V: TRBV6-5; size: -; CDR3: ASSYAGMDTEAF
V: TRBV5-6; size: few; CDR3: ASSLDRLGGQETQY
V: TRBV19; size: -; CDR3: ASREGIEQF
V: TRBV5-1; size: -; CDR3: ASSLEGQAGTEAF
V: TRBV7-6; size: -; CDR3: ASSFWEGTGVTGELF
V: TRBV2; size: -; CDR3: ASSVRDEQF
V: TRBV2; size: once; CDR3: ASSGGTRFVEQY
V: TRBV19; size: -; CDR3: ASSIGETSGPGQTQY
V: TRBV29-1; size: once; CDR3: SVDGVAGGNTIY
V: TRBV10-3; size: -; CDR3: AIWTGGFFENYGYT
V: TRBV7-3; size: few; CDR3: ASSLAGGPGYTQY
V: TRBV4-3; size: -; CDR3: ASSQDAGIYGYT
V: TRBV6-6; size: -; CDR3: ASSYSPGSNTEAF
V: TRBV5-1; size: -; CDR3: ASSLAQGNTGELF
V: TRBV5-1; size: -; CDR3: ASSPGAELGSGANVLT
V: TRBV5-1; size: -; CDR3: ASSLAGVSGSPEQF
V: TRBV5-5; size: -; CDR3: ASSLGQGLNYGYT
V: TRBV27; size: -; CDR3: ASGIAGRNNSPLH
V: TRBV6-6; size: -; CDR3: ASSYSRTGYEQY
V: TRBV4-1; size: -; CDR3: ASSHPVEKLF
V: TRBV2; size: -; CDR3: ASSSQGARNTGELF
V: TRBV11-2; size: few; CDR3: ASSWRTGGNNSPLH